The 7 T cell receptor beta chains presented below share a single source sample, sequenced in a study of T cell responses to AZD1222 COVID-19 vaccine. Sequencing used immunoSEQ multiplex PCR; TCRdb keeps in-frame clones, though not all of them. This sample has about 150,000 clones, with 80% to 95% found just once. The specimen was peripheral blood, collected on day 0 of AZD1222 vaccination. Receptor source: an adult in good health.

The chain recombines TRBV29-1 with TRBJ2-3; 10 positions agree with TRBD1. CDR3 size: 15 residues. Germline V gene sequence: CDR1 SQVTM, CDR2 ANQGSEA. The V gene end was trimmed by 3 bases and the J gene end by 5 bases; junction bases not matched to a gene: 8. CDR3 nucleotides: TGCAGCGTTGATGGGGGGACAGGGGCAAAAGATACGCAGTATTTT. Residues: CSVDGGTGAKDTQYF.

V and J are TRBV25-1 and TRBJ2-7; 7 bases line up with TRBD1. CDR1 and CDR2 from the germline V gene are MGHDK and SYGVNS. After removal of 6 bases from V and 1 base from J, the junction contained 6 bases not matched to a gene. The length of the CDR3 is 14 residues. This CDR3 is CASRSPGQSYEQYF. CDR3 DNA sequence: TGTGCCAGCAGGTCCCCGGGACAGTCCTACGAGCAGTACTTC.

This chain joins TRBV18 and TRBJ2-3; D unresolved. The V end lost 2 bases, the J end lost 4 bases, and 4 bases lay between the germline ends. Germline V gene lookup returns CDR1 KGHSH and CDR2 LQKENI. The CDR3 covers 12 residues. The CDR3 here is CASSPSPDTQYF. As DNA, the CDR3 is TGTGCCAGCTCACCAAGCCCAGATACGCAGTATTTT.

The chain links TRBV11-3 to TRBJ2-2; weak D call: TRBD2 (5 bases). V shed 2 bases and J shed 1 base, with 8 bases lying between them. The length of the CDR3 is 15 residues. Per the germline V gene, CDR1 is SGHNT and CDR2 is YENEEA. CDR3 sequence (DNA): TGTGCCAGCAGCTTAATCAGCGGGAACACCGGGGAGCTGTTTTTT. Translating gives CASSLISGNTGELFF.

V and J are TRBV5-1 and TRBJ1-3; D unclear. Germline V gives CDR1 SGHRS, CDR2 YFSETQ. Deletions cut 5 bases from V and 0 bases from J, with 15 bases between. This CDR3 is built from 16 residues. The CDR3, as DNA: TGCGCCAGCAGAAGTTTCTCCAGCAACTCTGGAAACACCATATATTTT. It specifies CASRSFSSNSGNTIYF.

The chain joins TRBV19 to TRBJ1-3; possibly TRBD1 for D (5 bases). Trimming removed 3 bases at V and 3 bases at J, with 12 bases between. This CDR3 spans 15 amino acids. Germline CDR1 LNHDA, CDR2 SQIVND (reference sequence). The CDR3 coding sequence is TGTGCCAGTAGTATCTCAGGGTTTGGTGGAAACACCATATATTTT. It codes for CASSISGFGGNTIYF.

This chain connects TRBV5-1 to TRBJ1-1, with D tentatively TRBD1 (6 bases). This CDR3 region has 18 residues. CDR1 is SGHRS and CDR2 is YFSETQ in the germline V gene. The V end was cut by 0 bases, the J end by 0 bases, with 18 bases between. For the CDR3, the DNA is TGCGCCAGCAGCTTGGGGTACTTAACAGGGACCATGAACACTGAAGCTTTCTTT. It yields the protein CASSLGYLTGTMNTEAFF.